Reported below is one T cell receptor beta chain. CDR3 length: 15 residues. Germline trimming cut 6 bases from V and 10 bases from J; bases unmatched to any gene: 13. Per the germline V gene, CDR1 is MNHEY and CDR2 is SVGAGI. Source study methods: The authors estimated nucleated cell counts from reference gene primer amplification. Some clones are missing from TCRdb's copy, which holds only in-frame ones; the method was immunoSEQ multiplex PCR. That table furnishes V, J and clone size, whereas the DNA furnished D and trimming. The sample consists of approximately 350,000 clones, roughly 90% of them appearing once. The sample is drawn from a study of blood T cell repertoires in COVID-19.

The receptor was derived from a woman in her twenties or thirties with COVID-19, enrolled during active disease. The chain couples TRBV6-5 to TRBJ1-4; 8 positions agree with TRBD1. Sequencing was carried out using peripheral blood. The CDR3 coding sequence is TGTGCCAGCAGGTCCGGACAGGGCGGAGGTGGAAAACTGTTTTTT. Its protein is CASRSGQGGGGKLFF.